Each of the 31 T cell receptor beta chains below was sequenced from the same sample in a study of identical twins. MiXCR, applied by TCRdb to the 5' RACE reads, yields one record per CDR3 protein. Of approximately 590,000 distinct CDR3 sequences listed, 9% to 10% were seen once; the top ten hold around 3%. These records were also assigned to another study, of yellow fever vaccine responses in identical twins.

The sample consisted of PBMCs. These receptors were taken from a woman between 18 and 29 years old in good health.

This chain's CDR3 is CASSLGLRESGEQYF. In DNA form, the CDR3 reads TGTGCCAGCAGCTTGGGTCTCCGGGAGTCAGGCGAGCAGTACTTC. The J gene is TRBJ2-7, the V gene TRBV5-4; perhaps TRBD2 as D (6 bases). The germline CDR1 and CDR2 sequences are SGHNT and YYREEE (reference sequence). V lost 0 bases, J lost 6 bases, and 16 bases lay in between. CDR3 size: 15 residues. Filled out from reference TRBV5-4 and TRBJ2-7, the complete variable domain reads ETGVTQSPTHLIKTRGQQVTLRCSSQSGHNTVSWYQQALGQGPQFIFQYYREEENGRGNFPPRFSGLQFPNYSSELNVNALELDDSALYLCASSLGLRESGEQYFGPGTRLTVT.

The rearrangement joins TRBV20-1 to TRBJ2-7, with 14 bases identical to TRBD2. The V gene's germline CDR1 is DFQATT and CDR2 SNEGSKA (reference sequence). V gave up 2 bases and J gave up 13 bases; unmatched junction bases: 7. The CDR3 runs 13 residues. CDR3 nucleotide sequence: TGCAGTGCTAGACCTCCGGGACTAGCGGGAGATTACTTC. Its translation is CSARPPGLAGDYF.

Ten or more counts support this clonotype. The chain couples TRBV20-1 to TRBJ2-2, with no clear D. Germline assignment: CDR1 DFQATT and CDR2 SNEGSKA (reference sequence). The CDR3 spans 13 residues. Trimming took 6 bases from V and 3 from J, leaving 11 bases between them. The CDR3 loop reads CSAPSRDTGELFF. The CDR3 DNA reads TGCAGTGCCCCATCAAGGGACACCGGGGAGCTGTTTTTT.

This clonotype has at least ten counts. This chain connects TRBV9 to TRBJ2-3; 7 bases fit TRBD1. CDR1 is SGDLS, CDR2 YYNGEE, per germline. This CDR3 region has 16 residues. The J segment lost 6 bases and the V segment lost 4 bases, leaving 14 bases of the junction unmatched. The CDR3 here is CASSTGTALLVDTQYF. The CDR3 DNA sequence: TGTGCCAGCAGCACTGGGACAGCTCTTTTGGTGGATACGCAGTATTTT.

This clonotype was seen a handful of times. The V call is TRBV27, the J call TRBJ2-2; weak D call: TRBD1 (7 bases). The V end was cut by 6 bases, the J end by 6 bases, with 11 bases between. The CDR3 totals 13 residues. Per germline, CDR1 MNHEY and CDR2 SMNVEV (reference sequence). The CDR3 bases are TGTGCCAGCAGCCAGGGGGGTCCCGGGGAGCTGTTTTTT. Protein: CASSQGGPGELFF.

The chain links TRBV5-6 to TRBJ2-4; the match to TRBD1 covers 7 bases. V lost 4 bases, J lost 5 bases, and 9 bases stayed unmatched. Germline V gene sequence: CDR1 SGHDT, CDR2 YYEEEE. CDR3 length: 15 amino acids. The CDR3 reads CASSLLTGDQNIQYF. The CDR3 DNA reads TGTGCCAGCAGCCTGCTAACAGGGGACCAAAACATTCAGTACTTC.

This clonotype appeared a few times. The chain joins TRBV20-1 to TRBJ2-7; D possibly corresponds to TRBD2 (5 bases). V was trimmed by 3 bases and J by 3 bases, leaving 9 bases between them. From germline, CDR1 is DFQATT and CDR2 SNEGSKA (reference sequence). The CDR3 extends over 12 amino acids. CDR3 amino acids: CSASSSHYEQYF. The CDR3 DNA follows: TGCAGTGCTAGTTCTAGCCACTACGAGCAGTACTTC.

This clonotype came up many times. The chain is built from TRBV6-1 and TRBJ2-1, with 13 bases fitting TRBD2. Germline V gene data show CDR1 as MNHNS and CDR2 as SASEGT. V was clipped by 6 bases and J by 8 bases; unmatched bases: 7. The CDR3 extends over 15 amino acids. The CDR3 protein is CASSPGLAGVDEQFF. DNA of the CDR3: TGTGCCAGCAGCCCCGGACTAGCGGGAGTCGATGAGCAGTTCTTC.

V usage is TRBV20-1 and J usage is TRBJ2-3, with 8 bases fitting TRBD1. After removal of 1 base from V and 2 bases from J, the junction contained 2 bases not matched to a gene. CDR3 length: 14 residues. Germline assignment: CDR1 DFQATT and CDR2 SNEGSKA (reference sequence). CDR3 sequence (DNA): TGCAGTGCTAGAGGGACAGGGAACACAGATACGCAGTATTTT. It codes for CSARGTGNTDTQYF.

This chain connects TRBV20-1 to TRBJ2-7, with D unclear. V shed 4 bases and J shed 3 bases, with 10 bases lying between them. The CDR3 contains 12 residues. The germline gives CDR1 DFQATT, CDR2 SNEGSKA (reference sequence). The CDR3 loop reads CSAKSHGYEQYF. The DNA of the CDR3 is TGCAGTGCTAAAAGTCACGGCTACGAGCAGTACTTC.

This clonotype has ten or more counts. The rearrangement links TRBV3-1 to TRBJ1-2; weak D call: TRBD1 (5 bases). V was pared by 8 bases and J by 8 bases, with 21 bases between. This CDR3 comprises 14 residues. Germline V lookup: CDR1 LGHDT, CDR2 YNNKEL (reference sequence). DNA for the CDR3: TGTGCCAGCCGGGGGACGGATGCCAAAGCGGGCTACACCTTC. This translates into CASRGTDAKAGYTF.

In its sample, this clonotype was seen a few times. The chain recombines TRBV29-1 with TRBJ2-1, with TRBD2 as a possible D gene (6 bases). With 4 bases removed from V and 0 bases from J, the gap between germline ends came to 10 bases. CDR3 length equals 14 residues. Looked up from germline, CDR1 is SQVTM and CDR2 is ANQGSEA. In DNA, the CDR3 is TGCAGCGTTGGCCGGGAGAGCTCCTACAATGAGCAGTTCTTC. Residues: CSVGRESSYNEQFF.

This clonotype was counted a few times. The chain joins TRBV20-1 to TRBJ2-1; D is undetermined. Trimming took 3 bases from V and 2 from J, leaving 5 bases between them. Germline V gene lookup returns CDR1 DFQATT and CDR2 SNEGSKA (reference sequence). The CDR3 runs 12 residues. The CDR3 sequence is CSASRTYNEQFF. CDR3 DNA sequence: TGCAGTGCTAGCCGGACCTACAATGAGCAGTTCTTC.

V usage is TRBV29-1 and J usage is TRBJ2-2; TRBD1 matches 7 bases. The CDR3 sequence is 13 residues long. The germline V gene has CDR1 SQVTM and CDR2 ANQGSEA. J lost 0 bases, V lost 5 bases, and 0 bases had no gene match. The CDR3 here is CSVQGANTGELFF. The CDR3 nucleotides read TGCAGCGTTCAGGGGGCGAACACCGGGGAGCTGTTTTTT.

This clonotype was detected a few times. The genes are TRBV7-2 and TRBJ2-5, with D unclear. The V end was cut by 3 bases, the J end by 5 bases, with 16 bases between. CDR3 size: 15 residues. CDR1 is SGHTA and CDR2 is FQGNSA in the germline V gene. The CDR3 bases are TGTGCCAGCAGCTTTAGGCCGGTGGGCCAGGAGACCCAGTACTTC. Encoded protein: CASSFRPVGQETQYF. The full variable domain, in which reference TRBV7-2 and TRBJ2-5 provide the parts outside the CDR3, is GAGVSQSPSNKVTEKGKDVELRCDPISGHTALYWYRQSLGQGLEFLIYFQGNSAPDKSGLPSDRFSAERTGGSVSTLTIQRTQQEDSAVYLCASSFRPVGQETQYFGPGTRLLVL.

The V call is TRBV30, the J call TRBJ1-1; 9 bases align to TRBD1. The CDR3 has 10 residues. Germline V gene data show CDR1 as GTSNPN and CDR2 as SVGIG (reference sequence). The CDR3 DNA follows: TGTGCTATATCCGGGACAGGGGCTTTCTTT. Its protein product is CAISGTGAFF. The full variable domain, in which reference TRBV30 and TRBJ1-1 provide the parts outside the CDR3, is SQTIHQWPATLVQPVGSPLSLECTVEGTSNPNLYWYRQAAGRGLQLLFYSVGIGQISSEVPQNLSASRPQDRQFILSSKKLLLSDSGFYLCAISGTGAFFGQGTRLTVV.

This clonotype was counted at least ten times. The V gene is TRBV5-1, the J gene TRBJ2-3, with 7 bases aligning to TRBD1. Germline CDR1 reads SGHRS; CDR2 reads YFSETQ. Trimming removed 3 bases from V and 9 bases from J; junction bases left unmatched: 4. The CDR3 spans 12 residues. Written as DNA, the CDR3 is TGCGCCAGCAGCTCCGGACAGGCCACGCAGTATTTT. It codes for CASSSGQATQYF.

The table lists this clonotype with a few counts. V usage is TRBV4-1 and J usage is TRBJ2-7, with 8 bases matching TRBD1. Germline CDR1 is MGHRA and CDR2 is YSYEKL. J gave up 2 bases and V 3 bases, and 6 bases lay outside the gene matches. This CDR3 region has 15 residues. The CDR3 here is CASSQLRDRPYEQYF. DNA for the CDR3: TGCGCCAGCAGCCAGCTCCGGGACAGGCCCTACGAGCAGTACTTC.

This rearrangement joins TRBV7-9 to TRBJ2-7; 8 bases agree with TRBD2. The V and J ends lost 8 bases and 0 bases, in that order; junction bases with no gene match: 3. CDR3 length: 13 amino acids. Germline CDR1 SEHNR, CDR2 FQNEAQ (reference sequence). The DNA for the CDR3 is TGTGCCAGCCTCGCGGGAGGCTCCTACGAGCAGTACTTC. The encoded protein is CASLAGGSYEQYF.

The chain carries TRBV5-1 and TRBJ1-4; 7 bases map to TRBD1. The germline V gene has CDR1 SGHRS and CDR2 YFSETQ. The CDR3 loop spans 15 amino acids. The V gene end was trimmed by 4 bases and the J gene end by 4 bases; junction bases not matched to a gene: 7. For the CDR3, the DNA is TGCGCCAGCAGCATAACCGGGACAGTTAATGAAAAACTGTTTTTT. This gives the protein CASSITGTVNEKLFF.

This chain joins TRBV2 and TRBJ2-1; the D gene could be TRBD1 or TRBD2 (6 bases each). The CDR3 length is 16 residues. The ends were cut back, 3 bases at V and 2 bases at J, with 14 bases in the middle. Germline V CDR1 and CDR2: SNHLY, FYNNEI. The CDR3 nucleotides read TGTGCCAGCAGTGATCGAGGGGGGTTCACCTACAATGAGCAGTTCTTC. Amino acid sequence: CASSDRGGFTYNEQFF. The variable domain in full, completed from reference TRBV2 and TRBJ2-1, reads EPEVTQTPSHQVTQMGQEVILRCVPISNHLYFYWYRQILGQKVEFLVSFYNNEISEKSEIFDDQFSVERPDGSNFTLKIRSTKLEDSAMYFCASSDRGGFTYNEQFFGPGTRLTVL.

This clonotype was recorded at least ten times. This chain uses TRBV29-1 with TRBJ2-7, with 15 bases identical to TRBD2. Germline V CDR1 and CDR2: SQVTM, ANQGSEA. V was pared by 5 bases and J by 4 bases, with 9 bases of the junction left unmatched. This CDR3 comprises 16 residues. CDR3 coding DNA: TGCAGCGTTCAAGGGACTAGCGGGAGGACTACTTACGAGCAGTACTTC. Residues: CSVQGTSGRTTYEQYF.

This clonotype appeared a few times. Here the CDR3 reads CASRPTGGGGYTF. In DNA form, the CDR3 reads TGTGCCAGCAGGCCAACAGGGGGCGGAGGCTACACCTTC. V gene TRBV5-6 combines with J gene TRBJ1-2; 9 nucleotides line up with TRBD1. This CDR3 comprises 13 residues. The germline V gene has CDR1 SGHDT and CDR2 YYEEEE. After removal of 5 bases from V and 8 bases from J, the junction contained 7 bases not matched to a gene.

The rearrangement joins TRBV7-9 to TRBJ2-2; a weak D match, TRBD2 (5 bases). The V end lost 2 bases, the J end lost 0 bases, and 10 bases lay between the germline ends. The CDR3 runs 16 residues. From germline, CDR1 is SEHNR and CDR2 FQNEAQ (reference sequence). Here the CDR3 DNA reads TGTGCCAGCAGCTTACCGGGGTTTGCGAACACCGGGGAGCTGTTTTTT. Its translation: CASSLPGFANTGELFF.

This clonotype showed up many times. The chain couples TRBV7-9 to TRBJ2-7, with D perhaps TRBD1 (5 bases). CDR1 is SEHNR and CDR2 is FQNEAQ in the germline V gene (reference sequence). The CDR3 sequence is 14 residues long. Trimming pared 6 bases from V and 5 bases from J, leaving 17 bases between. This CDR3 is CASSLQDQPNEQYF. The CDR3 bases are TGTGCCAGCAGTTTACAGGACCAGCCCAACGAGCAGTACTTC.

The rearrangement joins TRBV4-2 to TRBJ1-2; possible D gene TRBD1, 5 bases. Trimming took off 1 base at V and 6 bases at J, with 15 bases between the two ends. The germline CDR1 and CDR2 sequences are LGHNA and YNFKEQ. The CDR3 sequence is 15 residues long. The DNA for the CDR3 is TGTGCCAGCAGCCAAGGCCCAGGGCCCCAGGATGGCTACACCTTC. Translation gives CASSQGPGPQDGYTF.

This clonotype occurred a few times. The gene calls are TRBV7-2 and TRBJ2-7; the D is unclear. Germline V gene sequence: CDR1 SGHTA, CDR2 FQGNSA. V lost 3 bases to trimming and J lost 4 bases, with 13 bases between them. This CDR3 is built from 14 residues. Here the CDR3 reads CASSFYMGNYEQYF. The CDR3 DNA reads TGTGCCAGCAGCTTTTATATGGGAAATTACGAGCAGTACTTC.

At least ten counts were recorded for this clonotype. The gene calls are TRBV7-3 and TRBJ1-1, with D unresolved. V lost 0 bases and J lost 0, with 11 bases in between. The CDR3 loop spans 16 amino acids. The V gene's germline CDR1 is SGHTA and CDR2 FQGTGA. CDR3 region: CASSLTSDRLNTEAFF. CDR3 bases: TGTGCCAGCAGCTTAACGTCAGATAGGCTGAACACTGAAGCTTTCTTT.

This clonotype appeared a few times. V is TRBV7-9 and J is TRBJ2-1; 9 bases agree with TRBD1. Losses at the gene ends were 6 bases for V and 6 bases for J; bases not matched to a gene: 3. Germline-derived CDR1 and CDR2 are SEHNR and FQNEAQ (reference sequence). The CDR3 totals 13 residues. The CDR3 is CASRDRGRNEQFF. In DNA form, the CDR3 reads TGTGCCAGCAGGGACAGGGGACGCAATGAGCAGTTCTTC.

The chain recombines TRBV7-9 with TRBJ2-5, with D possibly TRBD2 on 5 matching bases. Germline V lookup: CDR1 SEHNR, CDR2 FQNEAQ (reference sequence). The CDR3 totals 13 residues. Trimming left V 5 bases short and J 3 bases short, with 10 bases between. The CDR3 DNA is TGTGCCAGCAGCGCACGGGGAGAAGAGACCCAGTACTTC. Translation: CASSARGEETQYF.

This chain connects TRBV5-1 to TRBJ2-3; no reliable D call. Trimming took off 0 bases at V and 4 bases at J, with 9 bases between the two ends. The CDR3 is 14 residues long. CDR1 and CDR2 from the germline V gene are SGHRS and YFSETQ. The CDR3 region is CASSLEERSDTQYF. CDR3 sequence (DNA): TGCGCCAGCAGCTTGGAGGAGCGTTCAGATACGCAGTATTTT.